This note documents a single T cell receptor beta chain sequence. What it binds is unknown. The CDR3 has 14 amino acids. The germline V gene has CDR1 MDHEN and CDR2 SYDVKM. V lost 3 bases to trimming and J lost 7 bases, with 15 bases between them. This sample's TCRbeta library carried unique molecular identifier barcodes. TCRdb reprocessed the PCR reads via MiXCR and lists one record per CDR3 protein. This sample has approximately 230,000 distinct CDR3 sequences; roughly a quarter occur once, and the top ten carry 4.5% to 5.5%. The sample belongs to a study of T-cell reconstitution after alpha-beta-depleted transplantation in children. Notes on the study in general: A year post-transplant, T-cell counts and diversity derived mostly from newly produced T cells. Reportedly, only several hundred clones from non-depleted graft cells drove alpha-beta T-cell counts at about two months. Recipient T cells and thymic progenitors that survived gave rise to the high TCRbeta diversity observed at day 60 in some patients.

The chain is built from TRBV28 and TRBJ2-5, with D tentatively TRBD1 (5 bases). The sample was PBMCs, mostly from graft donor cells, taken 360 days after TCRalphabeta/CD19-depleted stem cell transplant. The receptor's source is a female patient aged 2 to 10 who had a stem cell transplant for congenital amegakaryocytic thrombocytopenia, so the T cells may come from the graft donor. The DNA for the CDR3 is TGTGCCAGCAGTTTGTGGCAGGGCCTAGGGACCCAGTACTTC. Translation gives CASSLWQGLGTQYF.